This T cell receptor (beta chain) originates from a study of shared clonotypes between healthy human individuals. Trimming took 2 bases from V and 7 from J, leaving 18 bases between them. Germline CDR1 KGHSH, CDR2 LQKENI. This CDR3 has 15 amino acids. TCRdb's copy holds only in-frame clones and misses some; the assay was immunoSEQ multiplex PCR. The sample includes more than 1.2 million clones, 98% to 99% seen only once; the top ten take roughly 0.36%. This receptor was identified in a man aged 25 to 40 in good health. The sequencing sample was made of naive CD4+ T cells sorted from blood. Subset defined: CD45RA+ positively selected. This rearrangement joins TRBV18 to TRBJ2-7; D gene ambiguous. The DNA of the CDR3 is TGTGCCAGCTCACCATCCGTCTTGAGGTCACGGGAGCAGTACTTC. It codes for CASSPSVLRSREQYF.